This T cell receptor (beta chain) comes out of a study of metastatic and nonmetastatic thyroid tumors (dated by TCRdb to the early 2020s). Regarding the study in general: The researchers compared repertoires between peripheral blood samples and tumor or nodule tissue samples from patients with malignant or benign thyroid disease.

This clone was detected many times. No cognate antigen has been identified for it. Base qualities are missing; no much larger clone stands one base away. No treatment had been received by any patient before thyroid surgery. Using T-cell receptor beta sequencing, the researchers looked back retrospectively at clinical samples from patients, gathered between about 2012 and 2019. Library construction relied on PCR. Sequencing used an Illumina HiSeq 4000. High-throughput sequencing was used to profile the TCR beta-chain CDR3 region of each patient. The authors' pipeline ran thus. CDR3 differences across clinicopathological groups were used to build a classifier for discriminating distant-metastatic papillary thyroid cancer patients. Repertoire diversity was assessed with the Shannon index, and tumor-blood repertoire similarity with the Morisita-Horn index. TCRdb trimmed the raw reads at Q25, called clones with MiXCR and kept productive beta chains. TCRdb's processing, not the study's, gives the V and J calls here. Here the sample has more than 25,000 clones; 9.5% to 14% occur a single time. The ten largest clones add up to approximately 15% of the sample.

What the study reported, not specific to this receptor: In both blood and tumor samples, malignant tumors were reported to have significantly higher TCR beta diversity than benign nodules.

Sequenced material: blood. This TCR derives from a female donor with papillary thyroid cancer or a benign thyroid nodule (not recorded which). Some clones in this sample may be carry-over from other donors' samples.

The nucleotide sequence reads TGTGCCAGCAGTGAATCCGCGGGGGGTTCGGATGGCTACACCTTC. Protein translation: CASSESAGGSDGYTF. In this chain, TRBV6-1 is recombined with TRBJ1-2; the best D guess is TRBD1, with 5 bases matching. The germline V gene specifies MNHNS as CDR1 and SASEGT as CDR2. The CDR3 spans 15 residues, from the cysteine through the phenylalanine. The read is trimmed to its CDR3 DNA, 45 bases read in frame from base 1. V drops 2 bases and J drops 6 bases, leaving 16 bases in between.